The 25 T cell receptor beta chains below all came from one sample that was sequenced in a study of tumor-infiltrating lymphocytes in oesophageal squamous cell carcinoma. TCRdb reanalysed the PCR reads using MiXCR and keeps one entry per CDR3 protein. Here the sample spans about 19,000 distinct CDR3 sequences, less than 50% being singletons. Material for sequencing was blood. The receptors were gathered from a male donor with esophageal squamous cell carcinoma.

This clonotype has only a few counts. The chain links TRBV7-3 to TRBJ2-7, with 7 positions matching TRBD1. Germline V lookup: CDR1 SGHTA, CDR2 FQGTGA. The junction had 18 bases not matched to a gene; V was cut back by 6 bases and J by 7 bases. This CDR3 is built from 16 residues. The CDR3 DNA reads TGTGCCAGCAGACAAACAGGGGAAAGCTCCTACAATGAGCAGTACTTC. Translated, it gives CASRQTGESSYNEQYF.

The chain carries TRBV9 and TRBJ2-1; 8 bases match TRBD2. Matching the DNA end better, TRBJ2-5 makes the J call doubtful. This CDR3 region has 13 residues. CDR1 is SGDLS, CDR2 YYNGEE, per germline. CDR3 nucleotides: TGTGCCAGCACAGCGGGAGATGGGGAGACCCAGTACTTC. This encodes CASTAGDGETQYF.

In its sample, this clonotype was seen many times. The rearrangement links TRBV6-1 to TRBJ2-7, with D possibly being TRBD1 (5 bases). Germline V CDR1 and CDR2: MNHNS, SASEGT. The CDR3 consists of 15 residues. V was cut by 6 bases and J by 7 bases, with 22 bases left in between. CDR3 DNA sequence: TGTGCCAGCAGGGTACGCAGGGAACTTTTCAATGAGCAGTACTTC. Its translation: CASRVRRELFNEQYF.

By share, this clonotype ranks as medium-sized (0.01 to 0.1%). This CDR3 is CASSRGSGETQYF. CDR3 nucleotides: TGTGCCAGCAGCAGGGGGAGCGGAGAGACCCAGTACTTC. The gene calls are TRBV11-2 and TRBJ2-5, with D possibly TRBD1 on 6 matching bases. Looked up from germline, CDR1 is SGHAT and CDR2 is FQNNGV. The CDR3 sequence is 13 residues long. Trimming removed 5 bases from V and 4 bases from J, with 11 bases in between.

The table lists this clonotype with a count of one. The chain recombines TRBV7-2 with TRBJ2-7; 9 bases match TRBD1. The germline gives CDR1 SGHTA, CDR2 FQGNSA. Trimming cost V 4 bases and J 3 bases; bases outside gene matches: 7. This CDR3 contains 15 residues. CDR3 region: CASSSTPGQGYEQYF. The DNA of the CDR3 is TGTGCCAGCAGCTCCACGCCGGGACAGGGCTACGAGCAGTACTTC.

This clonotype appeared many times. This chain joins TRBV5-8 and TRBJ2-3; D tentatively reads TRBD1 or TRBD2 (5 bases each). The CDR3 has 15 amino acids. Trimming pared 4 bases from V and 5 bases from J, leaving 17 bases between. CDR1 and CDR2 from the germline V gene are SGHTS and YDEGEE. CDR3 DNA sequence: TGTGCCAGCAGCCCAGGGACCTCAGCCGGAGATACGCAGTATTTT. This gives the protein CASSPGTSAGDTQYF.

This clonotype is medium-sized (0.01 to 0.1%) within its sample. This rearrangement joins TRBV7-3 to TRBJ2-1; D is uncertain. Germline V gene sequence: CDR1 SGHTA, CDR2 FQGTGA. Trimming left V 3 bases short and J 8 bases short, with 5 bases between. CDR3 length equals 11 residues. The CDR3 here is CASSLIDEQFF. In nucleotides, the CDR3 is TGTGCCAGCAGCTTGATCGATGAGCAGTTCTTC.

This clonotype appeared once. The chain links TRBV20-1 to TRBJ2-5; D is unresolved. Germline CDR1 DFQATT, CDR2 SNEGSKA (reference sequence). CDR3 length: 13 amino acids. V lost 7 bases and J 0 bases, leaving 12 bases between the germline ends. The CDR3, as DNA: TGCAGTGGTCAAAGAACGTACCAAGAGACCCAGTACTTC. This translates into CSGQRTYQETQYF.

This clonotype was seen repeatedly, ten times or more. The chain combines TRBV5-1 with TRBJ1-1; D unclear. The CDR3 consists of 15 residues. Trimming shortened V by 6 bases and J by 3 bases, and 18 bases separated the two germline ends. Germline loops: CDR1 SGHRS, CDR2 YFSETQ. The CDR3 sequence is CASTGNPTYDTEAFF. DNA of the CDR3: TGCGCCAGCACTGGGAACCCGACCTATGACACTGAAGCTTTCTTT.

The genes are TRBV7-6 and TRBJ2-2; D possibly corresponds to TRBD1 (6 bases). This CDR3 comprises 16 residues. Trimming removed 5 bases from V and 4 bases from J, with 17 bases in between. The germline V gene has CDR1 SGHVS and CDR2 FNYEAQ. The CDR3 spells CASSMGTSGTTGELFF. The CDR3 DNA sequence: TGTGCCAGCAGCATGGGGACATCGGGAACCACCGGGGAGCTGTTTTTT.

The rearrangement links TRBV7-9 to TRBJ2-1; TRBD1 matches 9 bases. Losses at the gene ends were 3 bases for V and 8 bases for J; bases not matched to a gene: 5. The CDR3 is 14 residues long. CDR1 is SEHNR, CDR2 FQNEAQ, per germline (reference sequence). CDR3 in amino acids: CASSLGTGIHEQFF. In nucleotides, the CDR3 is TGTGCCAGCAGCTTGGGGACAGGGATCCATGAGCAGTTCTTC.

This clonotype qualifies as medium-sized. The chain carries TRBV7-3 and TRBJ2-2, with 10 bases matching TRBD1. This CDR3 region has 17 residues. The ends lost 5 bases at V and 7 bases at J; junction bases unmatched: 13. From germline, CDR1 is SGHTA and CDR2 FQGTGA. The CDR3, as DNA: TGTGCCAGCAGCCCGAGGGCGACAGGGGGCCATGGCGGGGAGCTGTTTTTT. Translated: CASSPRATGGHGGELFF. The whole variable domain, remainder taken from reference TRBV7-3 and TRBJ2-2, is GAGVSQTPSNKVTEKGKYVELRCDPISGHTALYWYRQSLGQGPEFLIYFQGTGAADDSGLPNDRFFAVRPEGSVSTLKIQRTERGDSAVYLCASSPRATGGHGGELFFGEGSRLTVL.

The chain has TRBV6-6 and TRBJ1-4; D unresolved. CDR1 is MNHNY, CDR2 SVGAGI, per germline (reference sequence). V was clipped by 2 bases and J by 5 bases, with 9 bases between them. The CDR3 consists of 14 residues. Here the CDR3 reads CASSYRQTNEKLFF. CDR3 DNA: TGTGCCAGCAGTTACAGGCAGACAAATGAAAAACTGTTTTTT.

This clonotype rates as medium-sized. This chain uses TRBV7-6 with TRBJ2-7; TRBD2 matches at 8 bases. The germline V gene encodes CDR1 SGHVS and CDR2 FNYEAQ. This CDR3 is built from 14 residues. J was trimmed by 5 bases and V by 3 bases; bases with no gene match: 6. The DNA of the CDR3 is TGTGCCAGCAGCTTTGGCGGGGGGCTCGACGAGCAGTACTTC. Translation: CASSFGGGLDEQYF.

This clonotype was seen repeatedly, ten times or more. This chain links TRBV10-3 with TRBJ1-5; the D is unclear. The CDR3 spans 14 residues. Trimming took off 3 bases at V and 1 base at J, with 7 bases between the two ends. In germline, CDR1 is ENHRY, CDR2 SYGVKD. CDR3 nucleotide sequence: TGTGCCATCAGTGACGGGAACAGCAATCAGCCCCAGCATTTT. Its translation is CAISDGNSNQPQHF.

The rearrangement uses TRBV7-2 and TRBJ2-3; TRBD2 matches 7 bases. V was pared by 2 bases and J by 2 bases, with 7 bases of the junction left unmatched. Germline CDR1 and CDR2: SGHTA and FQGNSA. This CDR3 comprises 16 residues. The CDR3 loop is CASSLRSAGATDTQYF. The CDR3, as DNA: TGTGCCAGCAGCTTACGGTCGGCGGGAGCCACAGATACGCAGTATTTT.

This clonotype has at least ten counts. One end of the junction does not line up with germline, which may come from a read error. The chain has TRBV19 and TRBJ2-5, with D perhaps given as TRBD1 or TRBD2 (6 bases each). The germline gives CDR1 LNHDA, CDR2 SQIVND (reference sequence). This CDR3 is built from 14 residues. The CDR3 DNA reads TGTGCCAGTAAGGACAACAGGGAGGATTCACCCCTCCACTTC. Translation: CASKDNREDSPLHF.

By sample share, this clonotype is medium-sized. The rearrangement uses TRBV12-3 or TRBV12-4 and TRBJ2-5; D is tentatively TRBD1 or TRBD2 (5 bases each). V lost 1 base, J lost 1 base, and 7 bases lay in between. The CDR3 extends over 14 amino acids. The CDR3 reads CASSLGGTQETQYF. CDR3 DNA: TGTGCCAGCAGTTTAGGTGGGACCCAAGAGACCCAGTACTTC.

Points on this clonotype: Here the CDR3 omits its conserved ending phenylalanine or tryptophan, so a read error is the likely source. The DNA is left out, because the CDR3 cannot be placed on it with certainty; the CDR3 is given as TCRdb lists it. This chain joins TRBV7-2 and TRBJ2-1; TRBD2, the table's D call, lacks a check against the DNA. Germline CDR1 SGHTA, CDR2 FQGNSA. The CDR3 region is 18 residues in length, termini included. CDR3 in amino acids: CASSDRTSGTRNEQFFGS.

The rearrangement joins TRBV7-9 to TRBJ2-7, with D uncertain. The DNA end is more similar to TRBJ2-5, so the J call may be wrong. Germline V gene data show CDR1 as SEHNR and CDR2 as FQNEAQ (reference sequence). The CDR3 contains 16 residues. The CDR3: CASSFGLGVRQETQYF. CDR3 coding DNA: TGTGCCAGCAGCTTTGGGTTAGGTGTACGGCAAGAGACCCAGTACTTC.

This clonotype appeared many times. The CDR3 DNA is TGTGCCACAAGCGGCTACTACAATGAGCAGTTCTTC. It codes for CATSGYYNEQFF. This chain links TRBV19 with TRBJ2-1; weak D call: TRBD2 (5 bases). V lost 10 bases, J lost 3 bases, and 10 bases lay in between. The CDR3 length is 12 residues. Germline V gene data show CDR1 as LNHDA and CDR2 as SQIVND (reference sequence).

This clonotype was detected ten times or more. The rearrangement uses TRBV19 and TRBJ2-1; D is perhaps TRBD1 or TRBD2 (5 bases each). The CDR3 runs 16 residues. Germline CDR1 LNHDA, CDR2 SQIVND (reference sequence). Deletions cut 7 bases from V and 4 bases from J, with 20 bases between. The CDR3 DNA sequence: TGTGCCAGTAACCTAGGCCCGGGACGGAGTTACAATGAGCAGTTCTTC. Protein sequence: CASNLGPGRSYNEQFF.

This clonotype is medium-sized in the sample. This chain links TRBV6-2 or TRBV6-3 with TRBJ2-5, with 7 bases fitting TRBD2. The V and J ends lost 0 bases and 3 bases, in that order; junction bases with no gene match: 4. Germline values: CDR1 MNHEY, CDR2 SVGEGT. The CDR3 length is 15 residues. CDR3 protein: CASSYSASGEETQYF. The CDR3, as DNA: TGTGCCAGCAGTTACTCGGCTAGCGGAGAAGAGACCCAGTACTTC.

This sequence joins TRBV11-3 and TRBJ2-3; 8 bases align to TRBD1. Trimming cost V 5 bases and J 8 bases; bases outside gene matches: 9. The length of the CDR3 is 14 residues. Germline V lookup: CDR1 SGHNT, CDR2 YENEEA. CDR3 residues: CASSQGQASVTQYF. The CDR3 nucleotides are TGTGCCAGCAGCCAGGGACAGGCCTCAGTTACGCAGTATTTT.

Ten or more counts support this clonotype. The CDR3 DNA follows: TGCGCCAGCAGCTTGGGGGTCGACAGATTCTATGGCTACACCTTC. Its translation is CASSLGVDRFYGYTF. V gene TRBV5-1 combines with J gene TRBJ1-2; D is possibly TRBD1 (5 bases). The CDR3 is 15 residues long. From germline, CDR1 is SGHRS and CDR2 YFSETQ. V dropped 0 bases and J dropped 4 bases, with 13 bases sitting between them.